This T cell receptor beta chain appears in the sequencing data of a study of T cell responses to AZD1222 COVID-19 vaccine (dated by TCRdb to the early 2020s). Describing the broader study: AZD1222 recipients whose second dose came at about 4 weeks and those whose second dose came at about 12 weeks were combined into one group, since spike-specific TCR depth and breadth did not differ between the two schedules. Trial participants were enrolled by age into 18-55, 56-69 and 70-plus year subgroups, with 148, 28 and 57 TCR-sequenced participants respectively. A total of over 230 trial participants underwent TCR sequencing, of whom under 220 had received two doses of AZD1222 and approximately 25 had received two doses of the MenACWY control vaccine.

Overall results and qualifications from the work: In the small 56-69-year group, the increase in depth fell short of significance, most likely because of low power. After two AZD1222 doses, both the breadth and the depth of spike-specific TCRs were significantly higher than at day 0 and than in MenACWY recipients. Participants were mostly white British, with more females than males. The authors suggested clonal diversity may have been underestimated. The vaccine-associated CD4 TCRs covered the entire spike protein, and the dominant responses fell in regions 160-218 and 743-854. Conclusions about previously exposed vaccinees were limited because only six or seven AZD1222 recipients were SARS-CoV-2 seropositive at baseline. Because no samples from the day 14 peak response were available, repertoires could be characterized only after the peak T cell response. Reportedly, close to half of the unique spike-specific TCRs recognized epitopes lying outside the regions that are mutated in the B.1.351 and B.1.1.7 variants.

This clone was seen a single time. Its antigen has not been determined. The input lacks base qualities; no much larger clone sits a single base away. Read against the paper, the sample's time point label means: baseline before first vaccination. Vaccinee samples came from UK trials COV001 and COV002, including a single-blind randomized controlled phase 2/3 trial of AZD1222 (ChAdOx1 nCoV-19) in healthy adults. Trial participant PBMC samples were collected at day 0 and day 28 after the second dose for TCRbeta chain sequencing. CDR3 length: 18 amino acids, cysteine to phenylalanine. Only the CDR3 region is kept as DNA, spanning 54 bases read in frame from base 1. From the germline V gene, CDR1 is MDHEN and CDR2 is SYDVKM. Trimming leaves V shorter by 3 bases and J shorter by 0 bases, with the junction holding 7 bases beyond the gene matches. The CDR3 regions of human TCRbeta chains were analyzed by immunosequencing. The authors' pipeline ran thus. Repertoire TCRs were matched against a reference library of SARS-CoV-2-specific TCRs generated with the MIRA antigen-specificity platform. Breadth was defined as the fraction of unique TCRs that were SARS-CoV-2-associated, and depth was defined as the fraction of total T cells that were SARS-CoV-2-associated. Using the MIRA data, each spike-specific TCR was assigned both to the spike region to which the TCR was reactive and to a CD4 or CD8 class. Log10-transformed breadth and depth values were compared by one-way ANOVA with Sidak's multiple comparisons tests. In its TCRdb copy, this immuneACCESS table keeps in-frame sequences only and misses some clones. Where compared with another copy, unresolved V genes explain less than half of these, and the others have no known cause. The V and J calls and clone size come from that table; D and trimming were worked out from the DNA. The sample has some 140,000 clones on record, more than 85% of them singletons. Jointly, the top ten make up around 3% of the sample.

Recombination joined TRBV28 with TRBJ2-6; TRBD2 matches 8 bases in the middle. The specimen was peripheral blood, collected on day 0 of AZD1222 vaccination. This clonotype was obtained from an adult in good health. CDR3 sequence: CASSLASGLLSGANVLTF. The bases read TGTGCCAGCAGTTTGGCTAGCGGGCTCCTCTCTGGGGCCAACGTCCTGACTTTC.